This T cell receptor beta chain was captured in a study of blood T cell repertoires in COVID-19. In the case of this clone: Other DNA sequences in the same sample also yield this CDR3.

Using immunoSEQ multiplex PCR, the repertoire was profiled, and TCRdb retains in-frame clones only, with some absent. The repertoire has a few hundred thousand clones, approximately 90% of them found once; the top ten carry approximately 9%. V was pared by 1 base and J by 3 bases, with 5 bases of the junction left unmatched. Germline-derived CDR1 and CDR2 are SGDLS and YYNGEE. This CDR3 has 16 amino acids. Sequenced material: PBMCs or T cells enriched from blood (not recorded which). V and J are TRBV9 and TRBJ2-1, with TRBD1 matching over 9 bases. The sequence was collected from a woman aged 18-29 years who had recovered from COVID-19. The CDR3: CASSVSPGQGYNEQFF. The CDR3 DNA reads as TGTGCCAGCAGCGTATCGCCGGGACAGGGCTACAATGAGCAGTTCTTC.